The clone carrying this TCR beta chain was seen a handful of times. Under the authors' procedure: The authors estimated nucleated cell counts from reference gene primer amplification. Sequenced by immunoSEQ multiplex PCR; TCRdb stores in-frame clones only, minus some. From that table come the V and J calls and clone size; the DNA was used to work out D and trimming. The repertoire holds 300,000 to 400,000 clones, with around 89% as singletons. The sample is drawn from a study of blood T cell repertoires in COVID-19. The length of the CDR3 is 15 residues. Looked up from germline, CDR1 is SEHNR and CDR2 is FQNEAQ (reference sequence). With V trimmed by 2 bases and J by 4 bases, 4 bases remained unmatched.

The source material was PBMCs or T cells enriched from blood (not recorded which). V and J are TRBV7-9 and TRBJ1-4, with TRBD1 identical over 7 bases. The clonotype comes from a man between 18 and 29 years old who had recovered from COVID-19. CDR3: CASSLSGTDNEKLFF. In DNA form, the CDR3 reads TGTGCCAGCAGCTTAAGTGGGACAGATAATGAAAAACTGTTTTTT.